Described below is a single T cell receptor (beta chain) sequence and its context. Under the authors' procedure: Reference gene primers were amplified, and this amplification served to estimate nucleated cell counts. Method: immunoSEQ multiplex PCR; TCRdb's copy keeps in-frame clones and lacks some. V and J calls and clone size are as listed in that table; D and trimming were resolved from the DNA. The sample shows fewer than 200,000 clones, 80% to 90% of them seen only once. This CDR3 contains 14 residues. The germline gives CDR1 SEHNR, CDR2 FQNEAQ (reference sequence). J was trimmed by 8 bases and V by 5 bases; bases with no gene match: 6. This specimen belongs to a study of blood T cell repertoires in COVID-19. In the study overall: Samples representing acute and convalescent COVID-19 were sourced from the United States, Italy and Spain. T cells, B-cell-depleted T cells, or PBMCs provided the cDNA or gDNA that served as material.

The sample comprised peripheral blood. This sequence joins TRBV7-9 and TRBJ1-2; 12 nucleotides align to TRBD1. The TCR was taken from a man between 45 and 60 years old with active or convalescent COVID-19. The CDR3 protein is CASSLGQGARGYTF. The CDR3 nucleotides read TGTGCCAGCAGCCTGGGACAGGGGGCCAGAGGCTACACCTTC.